The following is a T cell receptor (beta chain) sequence with its context. PCR was performed a second time for roughly 6 to 12 cycles using a sample-barcoded 5' primer and a J-beta primer mix. In TCRdb, the 5' RACE reads were re-called with MiXCR into one record per CDR3 protein. The sample shows roughly 1,100,000 distinct CDR3 sequences, 20% to 25% of them seen only once. The data are from a study of blood T cells in healthy people across ages. After removal of 1 base from V and 4 bases from J, the junction contained 8 bases not matched to a gene. Germline-derived CDR1 and CDR2 are LGHDT and YNNKEL (reference sequence). CDR3 length: 16 residues. This sample was also put to use in a study of T cells of mothers and their children. Per that paper: M1S, a second-PCR primer, added sample barcodes and 2-4 random nucleotides. Slightly, though not significantly, more overlap was seen in related than in unrelated mother-child pairs.

The rearrangement joins TRBV3-1 to TRBJ1-1; 8 bases are shared with TRBD1. The sequence was collected from a girl aged 2-10 years in good health. Sample: blood. Here the CDR3 reads CASSQGSGGILTEAFF. Here the CDR3 DNA reads TGTGCCAGCAGCCAAGGCTCAGGGGGCATCCTCACTGAAGCTTTCTTT.